The T cell receptor beta chain under discussion was sequenced for a study of Ad26.COV2.S vaccination and SARS-CoV-2 variants. Study-level information: The vaccine Ad26.COV2.S was put into the muscle once, or twice with 56 days between. Overall study results and limits: Analyses that measured TCR breadth and depth may have underestimated total T cell responses.

As for treatment: about 20 received Ad26.COV2.S at low or high dose, single or two shots; 5 received placebo; per-sample allocation not given. Collection of samples fell on day 63 after the first vaccine or placebo injection. Note on this clone: What it binds is unknown.

The V gene's germline CDR1 is SGHDT and CDR2 YYEEEE. V lost 0 bases and J lost 2, with 8 bases in between. This CDR3 has 14 residues. Profiling relied on immunoSEQ multiplex PCR, and the TCRdb table lists in-frame clones only, not all of them. The sample has roughly 500,000 clones, roughly 89% seen once. This rearrangement joins TRBV5-6 to TRBJ1-2; D remains unclear. Material: peripheral blood, obtained in a trial of Ad26.COV2.S vaccine versus placebo. This TCR was recovered from a person aged 18 to 59 who received the Ad26.COV2.S COVID-19 vaccine or a placebo. The CDR3 region has the DNA TGTGCCAGCAGCTTGGGACTCCAAAACTATGGCTACACCTTC. Its protein product is CASSLGLQNYGYTF.